This T cell receptor beta chain was retrieved from a study of cytomegalovirus exposure and HLA in healthy donors. Overall study findings and caveats: For presence/absence analyses, sequencing depth was assumed to be roughly uniform across donors.

Germline V gene sequence: CDR1 SGHTA, CDR2 FQGNSA. The CDR3 has 15 residues. V was clipped by 1 base and J by 1 base, with 10 bases between them. Comment on this clone: Its antigen is currently unknown.

The PCR contained 60 Vbeta and 13 Jbeta primers. Original handling: Roughly 12 million shared chains were among approximately 87 million unique TCR beta chains counted in a later analysis. Produced via immunoSEQ multiplex PCR; TCRdb's table is partial and in-frame only. That table is the source of V, J and clone size, and D and trimming were worked out from the DNA. The table has roughly 160,000 clones, roughly 78% seen once; the top ten hold about 2.2%. The sequence came from a man aged 40-50 years in good health and CMV-seronegative. The gene calls are TRBV7-2 and TRBJ1-1, with D perhaps matching TRBD1 (6 bases). Sample: PBMCs. The CDR3 nucleotides are TGTGCCAGCAGCTTAGTGGGGGCTACGAACACTGAAGCTTTCTTT. Protein product: CASSLVGATNTEAFF.